This T cell receptor beta chain was sequenced in a study of circulating CD8 cells and anti-PD-1 response in melanoma. Across the study: Of 13 patients, seven got anti-PD-1 first and six had prior therapy. Study-wide points: Expanded sorted subsets were checked for tumor reactivity using peptides.

By its share, this clonotype is medium-sized. Its specificity is not known. Live CD3+CD8+TCRalphabeta+ cells were sorted into four subsets by PD-1 and/or TIGIT. The QIAseq Immune Repertoire TCR panel built the libraries from approximately 16 ng of total RNA. In TCRdb, the reads were re-called with MiXCR into one record per CDR3 protein. The data show about 310 distinct CDR3 sequences, approximately 15% seen once. The specimen comprised CD8+ T cells from PBMCs, sampled at baseline or after one month of anti-PD-1 therapy (not recorded which). The receptor's source is a human donor with melanoma.

As DNA, the CDR3 is TGTGCCAGTAGTATAGATAGCGGGGGGGCGCTCAATGAGCAGTTCTTC. Protein product: CASSIDSGGALNEQFF. The chain uses TRBV19 and TRBJ2-1; 11 nucleotides align to TRBD2. There are 16 residues in the CDR3. Germline V gene data show CDR1 as LNHDA and CDR2 as SQIVND (reference sequence). J lost 6 bases, V lost 0 bases, and 4 bases had no gene match.